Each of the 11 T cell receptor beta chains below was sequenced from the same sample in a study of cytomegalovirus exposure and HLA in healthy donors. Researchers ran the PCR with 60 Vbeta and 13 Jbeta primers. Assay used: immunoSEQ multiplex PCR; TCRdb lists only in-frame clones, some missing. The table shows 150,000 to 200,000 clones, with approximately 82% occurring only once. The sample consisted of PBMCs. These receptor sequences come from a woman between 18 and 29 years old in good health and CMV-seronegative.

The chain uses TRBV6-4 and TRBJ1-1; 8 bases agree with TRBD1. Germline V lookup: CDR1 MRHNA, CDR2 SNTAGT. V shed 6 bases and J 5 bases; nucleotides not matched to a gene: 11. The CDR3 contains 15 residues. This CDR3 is CASRVSDRDETEAFF. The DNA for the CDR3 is TGTGCCAGCAGAGTATCGGACAGGGACGAAACTGAAGCTTTCTTT.

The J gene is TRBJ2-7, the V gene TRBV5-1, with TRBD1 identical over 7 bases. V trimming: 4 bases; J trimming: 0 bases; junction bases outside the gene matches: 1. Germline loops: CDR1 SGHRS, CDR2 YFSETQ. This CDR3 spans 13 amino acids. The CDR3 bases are TGCGCCAGCAGCCCAGGGGGCTCCTACGAGCAGTACTTC. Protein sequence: CASSPGGSYEQYF.

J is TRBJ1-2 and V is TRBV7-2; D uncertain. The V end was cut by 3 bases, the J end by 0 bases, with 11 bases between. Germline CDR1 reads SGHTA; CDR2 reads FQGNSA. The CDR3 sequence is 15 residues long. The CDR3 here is CASSLSAGANYGYTF. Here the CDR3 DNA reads TGTGCCAGCAGCTTGTCCGCAGGTGCTAACTATGGCTACACCTTC.

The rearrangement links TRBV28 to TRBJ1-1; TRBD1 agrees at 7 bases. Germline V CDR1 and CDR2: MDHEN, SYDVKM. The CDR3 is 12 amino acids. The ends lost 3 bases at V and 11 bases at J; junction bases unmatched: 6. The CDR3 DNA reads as TGTGCCAGCAGTTTTGAGACAGGGATTGCTTTCTTT. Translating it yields CASSFETGIAFF.

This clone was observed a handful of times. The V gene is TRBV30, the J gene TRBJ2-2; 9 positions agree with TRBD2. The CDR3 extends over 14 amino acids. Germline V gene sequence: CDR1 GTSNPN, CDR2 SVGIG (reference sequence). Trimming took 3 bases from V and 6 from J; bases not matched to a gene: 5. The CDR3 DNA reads TGTGCCTGGAGAGCCCTAGCGGGATCCGGGGAGCTGTTTTTT. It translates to CAWRALAGSGELFF.

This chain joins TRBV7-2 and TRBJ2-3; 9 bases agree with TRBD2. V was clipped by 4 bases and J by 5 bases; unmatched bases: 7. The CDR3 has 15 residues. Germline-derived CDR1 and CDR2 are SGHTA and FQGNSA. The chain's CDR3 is CASSSPPSGEDTQYF. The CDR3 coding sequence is TGTGCCAGCAGCTCGCCCCCTAGCGGGGAAGATACGCAGTATTTT.

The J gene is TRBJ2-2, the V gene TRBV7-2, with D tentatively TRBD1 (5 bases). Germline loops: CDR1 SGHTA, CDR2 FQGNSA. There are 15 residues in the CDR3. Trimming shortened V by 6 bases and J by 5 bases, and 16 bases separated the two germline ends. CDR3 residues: CASSLRAIETGELFF. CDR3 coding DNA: TGTGCCAGCAGTCTCAGGGCAATAGAAACCGGGGAGCTGTTTTTT.

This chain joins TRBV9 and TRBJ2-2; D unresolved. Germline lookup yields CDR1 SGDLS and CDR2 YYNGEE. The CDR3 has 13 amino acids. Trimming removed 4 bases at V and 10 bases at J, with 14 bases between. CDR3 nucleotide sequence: TGTGCCAGCAGCTTCACCCCCCGGTCGGAGCTGTTTTTT. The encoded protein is CASSFTPRSELFF.

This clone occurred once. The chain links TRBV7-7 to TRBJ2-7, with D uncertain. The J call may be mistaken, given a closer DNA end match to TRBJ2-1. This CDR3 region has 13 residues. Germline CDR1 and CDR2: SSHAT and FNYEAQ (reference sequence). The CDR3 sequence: CASSFALDNEQFF. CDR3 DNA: TGTGCCAGCAGCTTTGCCCTAGATAATGAGCAGTTCTTC.

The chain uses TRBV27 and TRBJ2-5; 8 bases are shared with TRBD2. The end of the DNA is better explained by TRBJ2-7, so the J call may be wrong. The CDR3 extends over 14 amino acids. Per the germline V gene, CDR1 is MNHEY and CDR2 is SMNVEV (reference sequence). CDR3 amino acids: CASSFRGGSYEQYF. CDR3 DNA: TGTGCCAGCAGTTTCCGGGGGGGCTCCTACGAGCAGTACTTC.

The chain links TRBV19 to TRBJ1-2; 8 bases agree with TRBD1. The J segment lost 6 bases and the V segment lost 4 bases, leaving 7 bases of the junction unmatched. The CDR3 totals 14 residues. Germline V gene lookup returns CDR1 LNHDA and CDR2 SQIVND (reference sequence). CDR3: CASSRQGPWDGYTF. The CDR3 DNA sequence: TGTGCCAGTAGTAGACAGGGGCCTTGGGATGGCTACACCTTC.